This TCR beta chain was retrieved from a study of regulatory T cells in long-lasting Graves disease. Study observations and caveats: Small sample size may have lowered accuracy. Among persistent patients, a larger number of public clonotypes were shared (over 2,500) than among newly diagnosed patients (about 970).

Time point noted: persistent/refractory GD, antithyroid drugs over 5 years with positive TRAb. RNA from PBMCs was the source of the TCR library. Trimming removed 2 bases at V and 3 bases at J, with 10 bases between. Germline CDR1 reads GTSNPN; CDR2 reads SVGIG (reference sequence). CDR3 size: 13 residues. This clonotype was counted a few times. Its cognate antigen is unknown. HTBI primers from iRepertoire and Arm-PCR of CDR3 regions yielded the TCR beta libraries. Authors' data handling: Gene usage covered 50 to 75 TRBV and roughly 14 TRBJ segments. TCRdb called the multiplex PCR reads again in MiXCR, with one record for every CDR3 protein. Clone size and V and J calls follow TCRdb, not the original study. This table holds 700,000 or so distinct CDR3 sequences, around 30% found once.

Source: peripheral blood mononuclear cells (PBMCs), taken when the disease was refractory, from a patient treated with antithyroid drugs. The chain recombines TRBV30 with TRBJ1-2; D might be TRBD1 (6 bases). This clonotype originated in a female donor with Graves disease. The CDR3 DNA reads TGTGCCTGGAGTCTAGGGGGACACTATGGCTACACCTTC. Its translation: CAWSLGGHYGYTF.